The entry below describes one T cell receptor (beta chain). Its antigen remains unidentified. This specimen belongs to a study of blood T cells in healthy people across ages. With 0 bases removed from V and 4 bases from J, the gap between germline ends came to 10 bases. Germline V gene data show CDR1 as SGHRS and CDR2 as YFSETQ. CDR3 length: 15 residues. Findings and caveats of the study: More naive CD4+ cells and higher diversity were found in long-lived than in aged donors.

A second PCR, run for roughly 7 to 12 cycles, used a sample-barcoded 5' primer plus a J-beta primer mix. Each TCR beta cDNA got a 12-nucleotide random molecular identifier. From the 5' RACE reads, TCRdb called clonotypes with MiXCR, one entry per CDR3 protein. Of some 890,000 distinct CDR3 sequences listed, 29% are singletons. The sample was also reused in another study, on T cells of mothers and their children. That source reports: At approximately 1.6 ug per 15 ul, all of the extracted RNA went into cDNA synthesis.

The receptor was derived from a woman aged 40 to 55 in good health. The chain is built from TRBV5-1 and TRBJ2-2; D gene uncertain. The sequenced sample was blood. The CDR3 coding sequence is TGCGCCAGCAGCTTGGAGGCTTCGGGCACCGGGGAGCTGTTTTTT. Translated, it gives CASSLEASGTGELFF.